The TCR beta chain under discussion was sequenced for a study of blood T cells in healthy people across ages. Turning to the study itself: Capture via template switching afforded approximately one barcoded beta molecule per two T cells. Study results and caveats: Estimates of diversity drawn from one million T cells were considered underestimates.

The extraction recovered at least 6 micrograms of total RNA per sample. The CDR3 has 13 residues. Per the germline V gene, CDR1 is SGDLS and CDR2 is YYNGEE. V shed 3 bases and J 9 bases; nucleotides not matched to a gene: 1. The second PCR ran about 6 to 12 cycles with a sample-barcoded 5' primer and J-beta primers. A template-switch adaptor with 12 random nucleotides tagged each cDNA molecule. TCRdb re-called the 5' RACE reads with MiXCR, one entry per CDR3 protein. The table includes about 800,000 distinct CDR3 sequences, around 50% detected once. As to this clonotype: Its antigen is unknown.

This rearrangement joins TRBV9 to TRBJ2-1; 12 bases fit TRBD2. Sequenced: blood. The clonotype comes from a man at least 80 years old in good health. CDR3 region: CASSATSGGEQFF. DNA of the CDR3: TGTGCCAGCAGCGCGACTAGCGGGGGTGAGCAGTTCTTC.